These T cell receptor beta chains were read from a single sample in a study of shared clonotypes between healthy human individuals. Assay: immunoSEQ multiplex PCR; the TCRdb copy retains only in-frame clones and omits some. Among around 1.9 million clones listed, about 92% were seen once. Sample: naive CD8+ T cells from PBMCs. These receptors all stem from a young man in good health. Some clones in this sample may be carry-over from other donors' samples. Each CDR3 is given with its conserved first and last residue. A D gene is named only where the DNA matches it firmly. Only some rows state a clone size, as once, few, many or a class for expanded clones.

D	V	size	J	DNA	CDR3
TRBD1	TRBV5-6	-	TRBJ1-1	TGTGCCAGCAGCTTTCAGGGGGGGACAGAAGCTTTCTTT	CASSFQGGTEAFF
TRBD2	TRBV9	-	TRBJ2-1	TGTGCCAGCAGTGGCGGGGGAGATGAGCAGTTCTTC	CASSGGGDEQFF
-	TRBV6-6	-	TRBJ1-4	TGTGCCAGCAAGTTGACTACCAGGGCCAATGAAAAACTGTTTTTT	CASKLTTRANEKLFF
-	TRBV4-3	-	TRBJ1-2	TGCGCCAGCAGCCAAGATGATGGACAGATAAACTATGGCTACACCTTC	CASSQDDGQINYGYTF
-	TRBV5-4	-	TRBJ2-3	TGTGCCAGCAGCTTGTTCTCCGGCACAGATACGCAGTATTTT	CASSLFSGTDTQYF
TRBD1	TRBV19	-	TRBJ2-7	TGTGCCAGTAGTCGGACAGGGGGCTGGGAGCAGTACTTC	CASSRTGGWEQYF
-	TRBV29-1	-	TRBJ1-1	TGCAGCGTCGCTCAAAACACTGAAGCTTTCTTT	CSVAQNTEAFF
-	TRBV11-2	-	TRBJ2-2	TGTGCCAGCAGAGTTAATTGGGGGGCCGGGGAGCTGTTTTTT	CASRVNWGAGELFF
TRBD1	TRBV19	-	TRBJ1-1	TGTGCCAGTAGTACCGACAGGGGGACGACTGAAGCTTTCTTT	CASSTDRGTTEAFF
-	TRBV19	-	TRBJ2-3	TGTGCCAGTTCCAATCCCCACTCCACCACAGATACGCAGTATTTT	CASSNPHSTTDTQYF
-	TRBV7-3	-	TRBJ2-1	TGTGCCAGCGGCGCCCCCGGGTACAATGAGCAGTTCTTC	CASGAPGYNEQFF
TRBD2	TRBV7-3	-	TRBJ2-1	TGTGCCAGCAGCCCCTACCCTAGCGGGGGCACCTACAATGAGCAGTTCTTC	CASSPYPSGGTYNEQFF
-	TRBV9	-	TRBJ2-3	TGTGCCAGCAGCGTAAACCGGGACATCTCAGAGGATACGCAGTATTTT	CASSVNRDISEDTQYF
TRBD2	TRBV5-1	-	TRBJ2-2	TGCGCCAGCAGCTACGGCGGGGGGAGGGAGCTGTTTTTT	CASSYGGGRELFF
TRBD1	TRBV19	few	TRBJ1-1	TGTGCCAGTAGTATGGACAGGGACACTGAAGCTTTCTTT	CASSMDRDTEAFF